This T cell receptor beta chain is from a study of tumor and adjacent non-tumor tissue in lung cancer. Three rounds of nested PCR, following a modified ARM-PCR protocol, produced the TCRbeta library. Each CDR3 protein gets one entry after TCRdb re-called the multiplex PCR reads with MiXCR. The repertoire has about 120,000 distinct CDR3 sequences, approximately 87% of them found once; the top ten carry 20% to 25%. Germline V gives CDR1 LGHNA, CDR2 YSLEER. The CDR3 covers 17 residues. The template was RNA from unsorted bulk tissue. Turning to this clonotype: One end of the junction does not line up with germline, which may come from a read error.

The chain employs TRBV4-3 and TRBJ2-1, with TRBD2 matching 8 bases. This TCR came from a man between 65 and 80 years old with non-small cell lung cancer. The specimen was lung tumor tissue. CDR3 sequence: CASSQDPAGAEYKERYF. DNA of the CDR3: TGCGCCAGCAGCCAAGACCCAGCGGGAGCTGAATACAAAGAGCGGTACTTC.